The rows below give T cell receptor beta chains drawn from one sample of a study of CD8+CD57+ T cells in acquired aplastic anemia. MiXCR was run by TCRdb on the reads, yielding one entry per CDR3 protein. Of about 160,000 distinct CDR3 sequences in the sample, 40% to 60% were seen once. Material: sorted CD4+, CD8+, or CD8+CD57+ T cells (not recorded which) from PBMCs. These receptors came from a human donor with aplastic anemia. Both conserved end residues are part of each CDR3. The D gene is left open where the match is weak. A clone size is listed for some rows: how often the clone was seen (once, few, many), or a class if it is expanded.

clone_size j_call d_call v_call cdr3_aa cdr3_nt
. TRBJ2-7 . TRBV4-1 CASSQDFGRYEQYF TGCGCCAGCAGCCAAGACTTTGGCCGCTACGAGCAGTACTTC
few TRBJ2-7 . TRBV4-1 CASSQAPGPAYGQYF TGCGCCAGCAGCCAGGCCCCGGGACCCGCGTACGGGCAGTACTTC
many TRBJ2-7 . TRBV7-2 CASSSRTAIYEQYF TGTGCCAGCAGCTCCCGGACGGCAATCTACGAGCAGTACTTC
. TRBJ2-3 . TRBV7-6 CASSLKQVGTDTQYF TGTGCCAGCAGCTTAAAACAGGTGGGCACAGATACGCAGTATTTT
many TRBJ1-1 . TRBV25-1 CASRGGKAEAFF TGTGCCAGCAGGGGGGGGAAAGCTGAAGCTTTCTTT
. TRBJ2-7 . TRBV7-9 CASSGGTRSEQYF TGTGCCAGCAGCGGCGGGACACGCAGCGAGCAGTACTTC
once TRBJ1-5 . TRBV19 CASSIRDTQPRHF TGTGCCAGTAGTATCCGGGACACTCAGCCCCGGCATTTT
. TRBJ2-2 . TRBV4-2 CASSQESGELFF TGTGCCAGCAGCCAAGAGTCCGGGGAGCTGTTTTTT
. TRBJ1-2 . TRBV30 CAWSAMAGVDHGYTF TGTGCCTGGAGTGCAATGGCGGGAGTCGACCATGGCTACACCTTC
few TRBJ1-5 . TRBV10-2 CASTNSGRYSNQPQHF TGCGCCAGCACTAACTCGGGACGGTATAGCAATCAGCCCCAGCATTTT
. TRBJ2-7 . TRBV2 CASSGSVYEQYF TGTGCCAGCAGTGGAAGTGTTTACGAGCAGTACTTC
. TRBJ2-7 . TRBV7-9 CASSSVGQPEGEQYF TGTGCCAGCAGCTCCGTCGGGCAGCCTGAGGGTGAGCAGTACTTC
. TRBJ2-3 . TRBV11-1 CASSPAQGVLDTQYF TGTGCCAGCAGCCCGGCACAGGGAGTGCTAGATACGCAGTATTTT
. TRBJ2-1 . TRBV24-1 CATSDSNNNEQFF TGTGCCACCAGTGATTCGAATAACAATGAGCAGTTCTTC
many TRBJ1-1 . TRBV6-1 CASSEGGSPFF TGTGCCAGCAGTGAAGGGGGCTCGCCTTTCTTT
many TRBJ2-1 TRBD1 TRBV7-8 CASSPRDSPQFF TGTGCCAGCAGCCCCCGGGACAGCCCCCAGTTCTTC
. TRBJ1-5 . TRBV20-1 CSAVRQGNQPQHF TGCAGTGCAGTCCGACAGGGCAATCAGCCCCAGCATTTT
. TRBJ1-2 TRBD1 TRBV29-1 CSVEKGDRGYTF TGCAGCGTTGAAAAGGGGGACAGGGGTTACACCTTC
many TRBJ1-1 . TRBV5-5 CASSLAVRTEAFF TGTGCCAGCAGCTTGGCCGTCCGAACTGAAGCTTTCTTT
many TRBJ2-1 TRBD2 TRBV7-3 CASSSIAGVGYNEQFF TGTGCCAGCAGCTCAATAGCGGGAGTGGGCTACAATGAGCAGTTCTTC
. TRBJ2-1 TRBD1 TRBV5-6 CASSLGQGGQFF TGTGCCAGCAGTTTAGGACAGGGGGGGCAGTTCTTC
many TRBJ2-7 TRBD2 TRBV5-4 CASSFSTSGAEFPYEQYF TGTGCCAGCAGCTTCTCGACTAGCGGGGCCGAATTCCCCTACGAGCAGTACTTC
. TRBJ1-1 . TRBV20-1 CSARMALEAFF TGCAGTGCTAGGATGGCGTTAGAAGCTTTCTTT
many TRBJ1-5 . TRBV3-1 CASSQGERSNQPQHF TGTGCCAGCAGCCAAGGGGAACGGTCAAATCAGCCCCAGCATTTT
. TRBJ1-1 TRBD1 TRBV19 CASRDRGDYTEAFF TGTGCCAGTAGAGACAGGGGGGATTACACTGAAGCTTTCTTT
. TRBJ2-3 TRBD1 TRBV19 CASSIDGDRNTDTQYF TGTGCCAGTAGTATCGATGGGGACAGAAACACAGATACGCAGTATTTT
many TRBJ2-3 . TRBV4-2 CASSQEIGLPDTQYF TGTGCCAGCAGCCAAGAAATAGGACTACCAGATACGCAGTATTTT
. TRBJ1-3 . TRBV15 CATSRSVGNTIYF TGTGCCACCAGCAGAAGTGTAGGAAACACCATATATTTT
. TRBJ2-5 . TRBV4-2 CASSQAQRETQYF TGTGCCAGCAGCCAAGCCCAGCGAGAGACCCAGTACTTC